These T cell receptor beta chains were read from a single sample in a study of T cells in Graves' hyperthyroidism and ophthalmopathy. TCRdb reprocessed the multiplex PCR reads via MiXCR and lists one record per CDR3 protein. The sample contains some 150,000 distinct CDR3 sequences, over 20% of which appear only once. Sequenced material: blood. The receptors were gathered from a woman between 45 and 65 years old with Graves' hyperthyroidism that later progressed to Graves' ophthalmopathy. The CDR3 runs from the conserved cysteine through the conserved F or W. The order of the fields is J gene, clone size, V gene, D gene, CDR3 protein, CDR3 DNA. The D gene is left open where the match is weak. Where a row states a size, it is once, few, many or the class of an expanded clone; other rows omit it.

>TRBJ2-7|NA|TRBV20-1|NA
CSASGRGSYEQYF
TGCAGTGCTAGTGGGCGGGGCTCCTACGAGCAGTACTTC
>TRBJ2-3|many|TRBV5-1|TRBD2
CASSYRTSGTTGDTQYF
TGCGCCAGCAGCTACCGGACTAGCGGGACAACGGGAGATACGCAGTATTTT
>TRBJ2-1|NA|TRBV7-2|NA
CASSLLATTQVYNEQFF
TGTGCCAGCAGCTTATTGGCAACAACTCAGGTTTACAATGAGCAGTTCTTC
>TRBJ2-2|many|TRBV5-1|NA
CASSSGVTGELFF
TGCGCCAGCAGCTCCGGGGTCACCGGGGAGCTGTTTTTT
>TRBJ1-3|once|TRBV27|NA
CASSRVGGNTIYF
TGTGCCAGCAGCAGGGTGGGGGGAAACACCATATATTTT
>TRBJ2-7|many|TRBV7-2|TRBD2
CASSLGLAGGEQYF
TGTGCCAGCAGCTTAGGCCTAGCGGGAGGCGAGCAGTACTTC
>TRBJ2-7|NA|TRBV28|NA
CAALDSFSYEQYF
TGTGCCGCTTTGGACAGTTTCTCCTACGAGCAGTACTTC
>TRBJ2-1|many|TRBV28|TRBD2
CASSLPGLAENNEQFF
TGTGCCAGCAGTTTACCCGGACTAGCGGAGAACAATGAGCAGTTCTTC
>TRBJ1-5|few|TRBV7-8|NA
CASSLDRASNQPQHF
TGTGCCAGCAGCTTAGACAGGGCCAGCAATCAGCCCCAGCATTTT
>TRBJ2-1|NA|TRBV7-9|NA
CASSPRGREQFF
TGTGCCAGCAGCCCGAGGGGGAGGGAGCAGTTCTTC
>TRBJ1-4|NA|TRBV19|NA
CASNSRPQEKLFF
TGTGCCAGTAATTCACGACCCCAGGAAAAACTGTTTTTT
>TRBJ2-7|many|TRBV28|NA
CASSFLTAGAKTDPYEQYF
TGTGCCAGCAGTTTTCTTACTGCAGGGGCCAAGACGGACCCCTACGAGCAGTACTTC
>TRBJ1-1|NA|TRBV20-1|NA
CSGGGSTEAFF
TGCAGTGGCGGGGGGAGCACTGAAGCTTTCTTT
>TRBJ2-7|many|TRBV28|TRBD1
CASKRGGTGFSYEQYF
TGTGCCAGCAAACGAGGCGGGACAGGATTTTCCTACGAGCAGTACTTC
>TRBJ2-7|many|TRBV11-2|TRBD1
CASRQQGNEQYF
TGTGCCAGCAGACAACAGGGGAACGAGCAGTACTTC
>TRBJ1-5|many|TRBV28|NA
CASSLWGRDQPQHF
TGTGCCAGCAGTTTGTGGGGGCGTGATCAGCCCCAGCATTTT
>TRBJ1-5|many|TRBV12-3/TRBV12-4|TRBD1
CASSRTGEGQPQHF
TGTGCCAGCAGTCGGACAGGGGAGGGACAGCCCCAGCATTTT
>TRBJ1-2|NA|TRBV12-3/TRBV12-4|NA
CASSLVGAGGYTF
TGTGCCAGCAGTTTAGTAGGGGCAGGTGGCTACACCTTC
>TRBJ2-7|many|TRBV12-3/TRBV12-4|NA
CASSPGGASYEQYF
TGTGCCAGCAGCCCCGGCGGAGCCTCCTACGAGCAGTACTTC
>TRBJ1-3|few|TRBV5-5|TRBD1
CASSSGQGAGGNTIYF
TGTGCCAGCAGCTCGGGACAGGGGGCAGGAGGAAACACCATATATTTT
>TRBJ2-7|many|TRBV7-9|TRBD2
CASSTTSGSYEQYF
TGTGCCAGCAGCACGACTAGCGGGAGTTACGAGCAGTACTTC
>TRBJ2-7|NA|TRBV28|TRBD2
CASSEPTGTSGTYEQYF
TGTGCCAGCAGCGAGCCCACCGGGACTAGCGGAACCTACGAGCAGTACTTC
>TRBJ1-1|NA|TRBV9|NA
CASSPGTALNTEAFF
TGTGCCAGCAGCCCCGGGACGGCTTTGAACACTGAAGCTTTCTTT
>TRBJ2-1|NA|TRBV20-1|NA
CSLGVTATNEQFF
TGCAGTCTAGGTGTGACAGCGACCAATGAGCAGTTCTTC
>TRBJ1-1|many|TRBV2|NA
CASSESRGTEAFF
TGTGCCAGCAGTGAGAGCAGGGGCACTGAAGCTTTCTTT
>TRBJ1-1|many|TRBV2|NA
CASTGHPNTEAFF
TGTGCCAGCACGGGACACCCGAACACTGAAGCTTTCTTT
>TRBJ1-2|many|TRBV28|NA
CASRSGLSRGYTF
TGTGCCAGCAGATCAGGGTTATCTCGGGGCTACACCTTC
>TRBJ2-3|NA|TRBV9|TRBD2
CASSSPHPGLAGSTDTQYF
TGTGCCAGCAGCTCCCCCCACCCTGGCCTAGCGGGATCGACAGATACGCAGTATTTT